The 11 T cell receptor beta chains reported below all come from one sample, sequenced in a study of OX40 agonist ivuxolimab in advanced cancers. Assay: immunoSEQ multiplex PCR; the TCRdb copy retains only in-frame clones and omits some. This sample carries about 23,000 clones, 75% to 85% of them seen once, and the ten largest clones take 2% to 2.5%. The sequences come from CD4+ or CD8+ T cells sorted from blood, collected in a trial of the OX40 agonist ivuxolimab. These receptors originate from an adult with an advanced solid tumor such as melanoma, head and neck, liver or kidney cancer.

This clone was seen a few times. The chain couples TRBV6-6 to TRBJ2-1; the match to TRBD1 covers 9 bases. Germline trimming cut 6 bases from V and 7 bases from J; bases unmatched to any gene: 10. Per germline, CDR1 MNHNY and CDR2 SVGAGI (reference sequence). This CDR3 contains 15 residues. Here the CDR3 reads CASSNRDRVKNEQFF. CDR3 sequence (DNA): TGTGCCAGCAGCAACCGGGACAGGGTAAAAAATGAGCAGTTCTTC.

The V and J genes are TRBV7-3 and TRBJ2-7; D might be TRBD1 (6 bases). This CDR3 has 14 amino acids. CDR1 and CDR2 (germline): SGHTA, FQGTGA. The ends were cut back, 9 bases at V and 0 bases at J, with 15 bases in the middle. The CDR3 loop is CASKLRDNSYEQYF. CDR3 nucleotides: TGTGCCAGTAAACTCCGGGACAACTCCTACGAGCAGTACTTC. The full variable domain, with the rest looked up from reference TRBV7-3 and TRBJ2-7, is GAGVSQTPSNKVTEKGKYVELRCDPISGHTALYWYRQSLGQGPEFLIYFQGTGAADDSGLPNDRFFAVRPEGSVSTLKIQRTERGDSAVYLCASKLRDNSYEQYFGPGTRLTVT.

Only a few counts were recorded for this clone. CDR3 nucleotides: TGTGCCATCAGCGACACAGGGGGAGACACAGATACGCAGTATTTT. Its protein product is CAISDTGGDTDTQYF. The chain joins TRBV10-3 to TRBJ2-3; 8 nucleotides line up with TRBD1. The CDR3 totals 15 residues. J was trimmed by 2 bases and V by 6 bases; bases with no gene match: 7. From germline, CDR1 is ENHRY and CDR2 SYGVKD.

Only one count was recorded for this clone. The chain carries TRBV11-2 and TRBJ2-7; 9 bases map to TRBD1. The CDR3 runs 16 residues. The germline V gene encodes CDR1 SGHAT and CDR2 FQNNGV. J was trimmed by 6 bases and V by 6 bases; bases with no gene match: 15. DNA of the CDR3: TGTGCCAGCAGGGCCAGAGGTGGGACAGGGACGTTCGAGCAGTACTTC. Amino acids: CASRARGGTGTFEQYF. Complete variable domain (other parts from reference TRBV11-2 and TRBJ2-7): EAGVAQSPRYKIIEKRQSVAFWCNPISGHATLYWYQQILGQGPKLLIQFQNNGVVDDSQLPKDRFSAERLKGVDSTLKIQPAKLEDSAVYLCASRARGGTGTFEQYFGPGTRLTVT.

Within the sample, this clone is medium-sized (0.01 to 0.1%). The chain is built from TRBV7-2 and TRBJ1-2; D is unresolved. This CDR3 region has 13 residues. The germline V gene has CDR1 SGHTA and CDR2 FQGNSA. V was clipped by 5 bases and J by 6 bases, with 13 bases between them. The CDR3 DNA is TGTGCCAGCAGCCCACGGAGGGCAGATGGCTACACCTTC. Translating it yields CASSPRRADGYTF. Supplemented by reference TRBV7-2 and TRBJ1-2, the full variable domain reads GAGVSQSPSNKVTEKGKDVELRCDPISGHTALYWYRQSLGQGLEFLIYFQGNSAPDKSGLPSDRFSAERTGGSVSTLTIQRTQQEDSAVYLCASSPRRADGYTFGSGTRLTVV.

This clone was found a few times. The genes are TRBV4-1 and TRBJ1-3, with a possible D match to TRBD1 (5 bases). Germline V gives CDR1 MGHRA, CDR2 YSYEKL. This CDR3 has 15 residues. Between the trimmed V and J ends, which lost 4 bases and 2 bases, there was a span of 12 bases. The CDR3 loop reads CASSPGTGPGNTIYF. The CDR3 DNA reads TGCGCCAGCAGCCCCGGCACAGGTCCTGGAAACACCATATATTTT.

J is TRBJ1-1 and V is TRBV6-5; D remains unclear. Deletions cut 4 bases from V and 7 bases from J, with 16 bases between. Germline V gene sequence: CDR1 MNHEY, CDR2 SVGAGI. CDR3 size: 14 residues. The chain's CDR3 is CASSSSTFGSEAFF. CDR3 DNA: TGTGCCAGCAGTTCTTCTACCTTCGGCAGTGAAGCTTTCTTT.

V and J are TRBV18 and TRBJ2-5; TRBD1 matches 8 bases. With 2 bases clipped from V and 5 bases from J, the junction kept 7 bases outside the gene matches. The germline V gene has CDR1 KGHSH and CDR2 LQKENI. The CDR3 spans 15 residues. CDR3 sequence: CASSPGTGQRETQYF. DNA for the CDR3: TGTGCCAGCTCACCAGGGACAGGCCAACGGGAGACCCAGTACTTC.

This clone showed up just once. V gene TRBV9 combines with J gene TRBJ1-1; D perhaps matches TRBD1 (5 bases). Trimming removed 3 bases at V and 11 bases at J, with 17 bases between. The CDR3 runs to 13 residues. Per germline, CDR1 SGDLS and CDR2 YYNGEE. CDR3 in DNA: TGTGCCAGCAGCGCCACAGTCGGAGGGGTGGCTTTCTTT. This encodes CASSATVGGVAFF.

This clone was seen a single time. The rearrangement joins TRBV5-4 to TRBJ2-3; D gene uncertain. The CDR3 is made up of 13 amino acids. The germline V gene encodes CDR1 SGHNT and CDR2 YYREEE (reference sequence). V gave up 0 bases and J gave up 9 bases, with 11 bases separating them. The CDR3 loop reads CASSLEGSKTQYF. CDR3 DNA sequence: TGTGCCAGCAGCTTGGAAGGTAGTAAGACGCAGTATTTT.

The chain employs TRBV19 and TRBJ2-3, with a tentative D call TRBD2 (6 bases). CDR3 length: 13 residues. Trimming took 8 bases from V and 2 from J, leaving 11 bases between them. Germline CDR1 LNHDA, CDR2 SQIVND (reference sequence). The CDR3 sequence is CASGGTFTDTQYF. In nucleotides, the CDR3 is TGTGCCAGTGGCGGGACTTTCACAGATACGCAGTATTTT.